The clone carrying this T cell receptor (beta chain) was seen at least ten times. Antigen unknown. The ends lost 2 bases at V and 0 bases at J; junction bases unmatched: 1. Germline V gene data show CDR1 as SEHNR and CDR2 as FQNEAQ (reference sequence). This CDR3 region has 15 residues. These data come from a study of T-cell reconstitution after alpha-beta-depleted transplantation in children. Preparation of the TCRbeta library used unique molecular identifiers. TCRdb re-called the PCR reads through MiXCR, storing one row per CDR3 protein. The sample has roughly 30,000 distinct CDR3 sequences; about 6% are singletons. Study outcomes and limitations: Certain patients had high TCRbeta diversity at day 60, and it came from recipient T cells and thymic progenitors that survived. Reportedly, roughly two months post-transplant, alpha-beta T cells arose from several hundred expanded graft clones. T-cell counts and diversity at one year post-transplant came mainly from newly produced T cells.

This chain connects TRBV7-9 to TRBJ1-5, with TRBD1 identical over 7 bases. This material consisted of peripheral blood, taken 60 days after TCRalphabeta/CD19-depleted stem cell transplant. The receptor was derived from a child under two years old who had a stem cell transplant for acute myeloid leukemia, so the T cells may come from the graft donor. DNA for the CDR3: TGTGCCAGCAGCTTACAGGGGGATAGCAATCAGCCCCAGCATTTT. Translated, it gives CASSLQGDSNQPQHF.